A single sample gave rise to the 4 T cell receptor beta chains below, sequenced in a study of long-term antiretroviral therapy in people with HIV. Investigators performed immunoSEQ version v3.0 at survey level. Assay used: immunoSEQ multiplex PCR; TCRdb lists only in-frame clones, some missing. The profile shows 20,000 to 25,000 clones, about 85% of them singletons. This specimen consisted of unsorted PBMCs, obtained roughly 4 years after starting antiretroviral therapy. Every receptor here comes from a man aged 18 to 30 with HIV.

The chain joins TRBV18 to TRBJ2-1, with a possible D match to TRBD2 (6 bases). Trimming cost V 3 bases and J 7 bases, with 13 bases left between them. The length of the CDR3 is 14 residues. Looked up from germline, CDR1 is KGHSH and CDR2 is LQKENI. CDR3 DNA: TGTGCCAGCTCACCGATAGAGGGAGGTAATGAGCAGTTCTTC. Its protein product is CASSPIEGGNEQFF.

This clone was seen a single time. The chain is built from TRBV4-1 and TRBJ2-1, with D possibly matching TRBD2 (7 bases). Germline CDR1 MGHRA, CDR2 YSYEKL. The V end was cut by 0 bases, the J end by 6 bases, with 18 bases between. The CDR3 has 17 residues. CDR3 nucleotide sequence: TGCGCCAGCAGCCAAGAGTTGGGGGGGCGCGGTGGCAATGAGCAGTTCTTC. Its translation is CASSQELGGRGGNEQFF.

The chain employs TRBV19 and TRBJ1-5; D possibly corresponds to TRBD1 (6 bases). The V and J ends lost 4 bases and 3 bases respectively, with 10 bases between them. Germline V lookup: CDR1 LNHDA, CDR2 SQIVND (reference sequence). This CDR3 is 14 amino acids long. Here the CDR3 reads CASSTRTDNQPQHF. For the CDR3, the DNA is TGTGCCAGTAGTACACGGACAGACAATCAGCCCCAGCATTTT. Complete variable domain (other parts from reference TRBV19 and TRBJ1-5): DGGITQSPKYLFRKEGQNVTLSCEQNLNHDAMYWYRQDPGQGLRLIYYSQIVNDFQKGDIAEGYSVSREKKESFPLTVTSAQKNPTAFYLCASSTRTDNQPQHFGDGTRLSIL.

The chain recombines TRBV18 with TRBJ2-1; 7 nucleotides agree with TRBD1. The CDR3 covers 16 residues. CDR1 is KGHSH, CDR2 LQKENI, per germline. V was pared by 6 bases and J by 8 bases, with 16 bases of the junction left unmatched. The CDR3 DNA follows: TGTGCCAGCTCCCCTTCCCGAGGGGGCGCCGTCTATGAGCAGTTCTTC. It translates to CASSPSRGGAVYEQFF.